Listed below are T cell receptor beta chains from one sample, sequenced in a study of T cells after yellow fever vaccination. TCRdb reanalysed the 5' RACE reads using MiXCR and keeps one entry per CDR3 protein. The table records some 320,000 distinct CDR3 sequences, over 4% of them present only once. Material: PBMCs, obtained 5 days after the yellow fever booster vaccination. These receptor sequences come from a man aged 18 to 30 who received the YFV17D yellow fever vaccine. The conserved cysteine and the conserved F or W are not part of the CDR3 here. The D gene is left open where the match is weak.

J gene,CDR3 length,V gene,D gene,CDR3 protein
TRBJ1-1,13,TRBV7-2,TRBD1,ASSLGQGQITEAF
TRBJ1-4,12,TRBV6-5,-,ASSRRPVDEKLF
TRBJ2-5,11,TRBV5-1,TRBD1,ASSLDRVETQY
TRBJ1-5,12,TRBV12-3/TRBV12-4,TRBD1,ASSFGQEDQPQH
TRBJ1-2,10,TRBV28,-,ASGDSNYGYT
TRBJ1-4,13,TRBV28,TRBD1,ASSRGQGAGEKLF
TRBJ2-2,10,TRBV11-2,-,ASSLTTGELF
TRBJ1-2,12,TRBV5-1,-,ASSLESADYGYT
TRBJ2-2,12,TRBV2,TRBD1,ASSTGGAGGELF
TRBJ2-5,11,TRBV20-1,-,SAPGLGRETQY
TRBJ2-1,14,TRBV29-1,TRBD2,SGLGAGGPSYNEQF
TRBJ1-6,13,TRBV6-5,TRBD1,ASSPTGQDNSPLH
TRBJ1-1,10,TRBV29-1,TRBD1,SGDRRNTEAF